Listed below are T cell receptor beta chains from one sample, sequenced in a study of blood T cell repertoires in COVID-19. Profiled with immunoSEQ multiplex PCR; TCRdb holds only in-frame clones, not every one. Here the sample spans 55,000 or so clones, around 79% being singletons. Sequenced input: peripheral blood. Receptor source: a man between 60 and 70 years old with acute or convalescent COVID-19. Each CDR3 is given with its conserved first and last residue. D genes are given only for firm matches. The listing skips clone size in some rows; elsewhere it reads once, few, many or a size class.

CDR3: CASSYHSQNTEAFF
DNA: TGTGCCAGCAGTTACCACAGTCAAAACACTGAAGCTTTCTTT
J: TRBJ1-1
size: few
D: .
V: TRBV6-6

CDR3: CASSLRDSEEQYF
DNA: TGTGCCAGCAGCCTCCGAGACAGCGAAGAGCAGTACTTC
J: TRBJ2-7
size: .
D: .
V: TRBV14

CDR3: CASSSYAGGGNEQYF
DNA: TGCGCCAGCAGCTCTTACGCAGGGGGCGGGAACGAGCAGTACTTC
J: TRBJ2-7
size: once
D: TRBD1
V: TRBV5-1

CDR3: CASSKESQGNYGYTF
DNA: TGTGCCAGCAGCAAAGAGTCGCAGGGAAACTATGGCTACACCTTC
J: TRBJ1-2
size: once
D: .
V: TRBV21-1

CDR3: CASSSGVYNEQFF
DNA: TGTGCCAGCTCATCCGGGGTATACAATGAGCAGTTCTTC
J: TRBJ2-1
size: .
D: .
V: TRBV18

CDR3: CASSHSGNQPQHF
DNA: TGTGCCAGCAGCCACTCAGGAAATCAGCCCCAGCATTTT
J: TRBJ1-5
size: .
D: .
V: TRBV14

CDR3: CASSHGQGPGELFF
DNA: TGTGCCAGCAGCCACGGACAGGGCCCCGGGGAGCTGTTTTTT
J: TRBJ2-2
size: once
D: TRBD1
V: TRBV7-3

CDR3: CASSSPREPTDTQYF
DNA: TGTGCCAGCAGCTCACCGAGGGAACCCACAGATACGCAGTATTTT
J: TRBJ2-3
size: .
D: .
V: TRBV2

CDR3: CASSMGIDTQYF
DNA: TGTGCCAGTAGTATGGGCATCGATACGCAGTATTTT
J: TRBJ2-3
size: .
D: .
V: TRBV19

CDR3: CAISDPGQSNTGELFF
DNA: TGTGCCATCAGTGACCCAGGACAGAGCAACACCGGGGAGCTGTTTTTT
J: TRBJ2-2
size: few
D: .
V: TRBV10-3